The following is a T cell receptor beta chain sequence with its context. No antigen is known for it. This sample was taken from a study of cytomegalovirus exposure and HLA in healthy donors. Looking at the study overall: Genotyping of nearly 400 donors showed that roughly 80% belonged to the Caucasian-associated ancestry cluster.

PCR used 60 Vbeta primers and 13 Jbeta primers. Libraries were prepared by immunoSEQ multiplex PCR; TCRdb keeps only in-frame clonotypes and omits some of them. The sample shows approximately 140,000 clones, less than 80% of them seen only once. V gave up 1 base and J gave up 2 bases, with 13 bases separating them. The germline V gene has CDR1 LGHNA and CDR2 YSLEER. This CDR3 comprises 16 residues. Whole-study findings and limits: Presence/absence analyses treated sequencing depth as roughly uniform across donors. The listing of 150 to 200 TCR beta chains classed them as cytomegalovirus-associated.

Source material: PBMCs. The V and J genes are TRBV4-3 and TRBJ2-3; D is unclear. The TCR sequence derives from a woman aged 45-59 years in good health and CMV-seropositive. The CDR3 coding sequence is TGCGCCAGCAGCCAAGTGACGGGTACCGCCACAGATACGCAGTATTTT. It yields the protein CASSQVTGTATDTQYF.